A selection of T cell receptor beta chains follows, all from one sample in a study of blood T cells in healthy people across ages. TCRdb processed the 5' RACE reads anew with MiXCR; each CDR3 protein has one entry. The repertoire holds about 600,000 distinct CDR3 sequences, with around 48% as singletons. What was sequenced was blood. Receptors were obtained from an elderly man in good health. The CDR3 runs from the conserved cysteine through the conserved F or W. Fields, in order: clone size, D gene, J gene, V gene, CDR3 protein, CDR3 DNA. A D gene is named only where the DNA matches it firmly. Clone size is shown for a subset of rows, as once, few, many or a class of expanded clone.

NA	TRBD2	TRBJ2-3	TRBV11-2	CASSQTPGRAPSDTQYF	TGTGCCAGCAGCCAAACCCCAGGGAGGGCTCCTTCAGATACGCAGTATTTT
NA	TRBD2	TRBJ2-3	TRBV12-3/TRBV12-4	CASKREADTQYF	TGTGCCAGCAAGCGGGAGGCAGATACGCAGTATTTT
NA	NA	TRBJ2-3	TRBV7-2	CASSLARGPDTQYF	TGTGCCAGCAGCTTAGCGCGAGGGCCAGATACGCAGTATTTT
NA	TRBD2	TRBJ2-3	TRBV9	CASSPGTSGGATDTQYF	TGTGCCAGCAGCCCCGGGACTAGCGGGGGGGCAACAGATACGCAGTATTTT
NA	NA	TRBJ1-6	TRBV20-1	CSARGQGNGSPLHF	TGCAGTGCTAGAGGGCAGGGGAACGGTTCACCCCTCCACTTT
many	NA	TRBJ2-7	TRBV7-2	CASSPSPYEQYF	TGTGCCAGCAGCCCAAGTCCTTACGAGCAGTACTTC
many	NA	TRBJ2-3	TRBV6-6	CASSIPSTDTQYF	TGTGCCAGCAGCATCCCTAGCACAGATACGCAGTATTTT
NA	NA	TRBJ1-5	TRBV10-3	CAISEEDSPPNQPQHF	TGTGCCATCAGTGAGGAGGACTCTCCCCCCAATCAGCCCCAGCATTTT
NA	NA	TRBJ2-7	TRBV15	CATGSSNGEQYF	TGTGCCACCGGCAGTAGTAATGGCGAGCAGTACTTC
NA	NA	TRBJ2-7	TRBV4-1	CASSQEGARRTYEQYF	TGCGCCAGCAGCCAAGAAGGGGCGAGACGGACCTACGAGCAGTACTTC
NA	TRBD1	TRBJ2-3	TRBV20-1	CSAIRQGGRTDTQYF	TGCAGTGCGATTCGACAGGGGGGGCGCACAGATACGCAGTATTTT
NA	NA	TRBJ1-2	TRBV12-3/TRBV12-4	CASSYRASNYGYTF	TGTGCCAGCAGTTATCGGGCATCGAACTATGGCTACACCTTC
NA	NA	TRBJ1-5	TRBV7-9	CASSFGYSENQPQHF	TGTGCCAGCAGCTTCGGCTATTCGGAAAATCAGCCCCAGCATTTT
NA	NA	TRBJ1-1	TRBV10-3	CAISFKLNTEAFF	TGTGCCATCAGTTTCAAGTTGAACACTGAAGCTTTCTTT
NA	NA	TRBJ2-4	TRBV29-1	CSAAWGTENIQYF	TGCAGCGCCGCTTGGGGGACCGAAAACATTCAGTACTTC
NA	NA	TRBJ2-5	TRBV7-3	CASSPGMYQETQYF	TGTGCCAGCAGCCCCGGGATGTACCAAGAGACCCAGTACTTC